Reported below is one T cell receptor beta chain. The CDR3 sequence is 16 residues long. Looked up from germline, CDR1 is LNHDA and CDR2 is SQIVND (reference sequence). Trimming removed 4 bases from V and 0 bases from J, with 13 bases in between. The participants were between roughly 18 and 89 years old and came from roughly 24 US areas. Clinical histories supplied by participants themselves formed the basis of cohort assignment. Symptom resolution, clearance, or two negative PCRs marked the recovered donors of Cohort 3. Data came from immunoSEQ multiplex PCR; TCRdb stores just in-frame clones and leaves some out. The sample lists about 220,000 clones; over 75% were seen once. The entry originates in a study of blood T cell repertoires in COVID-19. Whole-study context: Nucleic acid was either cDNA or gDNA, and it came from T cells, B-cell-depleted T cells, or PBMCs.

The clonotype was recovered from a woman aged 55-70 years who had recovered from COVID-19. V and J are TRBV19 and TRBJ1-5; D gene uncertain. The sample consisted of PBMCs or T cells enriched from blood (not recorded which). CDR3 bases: TGTGCCAGTAGTAACGGAGCCTATTATAGCAATCAGCCCCAGCATTTT. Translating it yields CASSNGAYYSNQPQHF.